A single sample gave rise to the 28 T cell receptor beta chains below, sequenced in a study of T cell changes during pregnancy in multiple sclerosis. The data were produced by immunoSEQ multiplex PCR, yet TCRdb's version contains in-frame clones alone and is incomplete. The repertoire includes about 110,000 clones, about 90% of them detected once, and around 0.8% sits in the top ten. The sample consisted of peripheral blood, taken in the third trimester of pregnancy. These receptors came from a female donor in good health, enrolled as a control in a pregnancy study.

This clone was found once. Here the CDR3 DNA reads TGTGCCAGCAGCTCGCCTCAGAGGCCCACTCCTGAAGCTTTCTTT. It is translated as CASSSPQRPTPEAFF. The chain employs TRBV21-1 and TRBJ1-1. TRBV21-1 is described as a pseudogene. The CDR3 has 15 residues.

This chain uses TRBV2 with TRBJ1-2; 11 bases align to TRBD1. Germline CDR1 and CDR2: SNHLY and FYNNEI. After removal of 8 bases from V and 2 bases from J, the junction contained 7 bases not matched to a gene. The CDR3 runs to 15 residues. The CDR3 sequence is CASLEGTGGNYGYTF. The CDR3 DNA follows: TGTGCCAGCCTTGAGGGGACAGGGGGAAACTATGGCTACACCTTC.

V and J are TRBV7-2 and TRBJ1-2, with D unresolved. Trimming cost V 5 bases and J 3 bases, with 10 bases left between them. Germline V gene lookup returns CDR1 SGHTA and CDR2 FQGNSA. The length of the CDR3 is 13 residues. CDR3 nucleotides: TGTGCCAGCAGCCGCGGGGTGGACTATGGCTACACCTTC. Amino acid sequence: CASSRGVDYGYTF.

This clone appeared a single time. V usage is TRBV6-5 and J usage is TRBJ2-7, with 10 bases that match TRBD1. Per the germline V gene, CDR1 is MNHEY and CDR2 is SVGAGI. The CDR3 is 16 residues long. The trim removed 4 bases at V and 2 bases at J, leaving 8 bases unmatched. In nucleotides, the CDR3 is TGTGCCAGCAGTTTAACCGGGACAGGGGCCACCTACGAGCAGTACTTC. Translation: CASSLTGTGATYEQYF.

The chain employs TRBV6-4 and TRBJ2-1, with 11 bases that match TRBD2. The CDR3 runs 16 residues. The germline V gene has CDR1 MRHNA and CDR2 SNTAGT. With 2 bases clipped from V and 5 bases from J, the junction kept 5 bases outside the gene matches. The CDR3, as DNA: TGTGCCAGCAGTGACGGGACTAGCGGCGATAACAATGAGCAGTTCTTC. Its translation: CASSDGTSGDNNEQFF.

The chain is built from TRBV7-2 and TRBJ1-6, with 7 bases matching TRBD1. Germline V gene data show CDR1 as SGHTA and CDR2 as FQGNSA. This CDR3 has 14 amino acids. Trimming at V came to 8 bases and at J to 5 bases, leaving 6 bases not matched to a gene. DNA of the CDR3: TGTGCCAGCTTACAGGGGTCCAATAATTCACCCCTCCACTTT. Translated: CASLQGSNNSPLHF.

This clone was detected only once. The chain links TRBV7-6 to TRBJ1-3, with 7 nucleotides matching TRBD1. There are 16 residues in the CDR3. Trimming cost V 5 bases and J 1 base; bases outside gene matches: 8. From germline, CDR1 is SGHVS and CDR2 FNYEAQ. CDR3 DNA: TGTGCCAGCAGCCGGGTGGGCAGGGGGTCTGGAAACACCATATATTTT. This codes for CASSRVGRGSGNTIYF.

This clone was counted once. The genes are TRBV10-3 and TRBJ2-7; D is ambiguous. Germline CDR1 is ENHRY and CDR2 is SYGVKD. Trimming removed 2 bases from V and 3 bases from J, with 5 bases in between. CDR3 length: 12 amino acids. This CDR3 reads CAISEQDYEQYF. CDR3 sequence (DNA): TGTGCCATCAGTGAGCAGGACTACGAGCAGTACTTC.

The chain uses TRBV25-1 and TRBJ1-5, with D possibly matching TRBD1 (5 bases). There are 16 residues in the CDR3. Trimming removed 1 base at V and 5 bases at J, with 15 bases between. Germline CDR1 is MGHDK and CDR2 is SYGVNS. The CDR3 reads CASSEWSGLMHQPQHF. In DNA, the CDR3 is TGTGCCAGCAGTGAATGGTCAGGGTTAATGCATCAGCCCCAGCATTTT.

Points on this clone: Other DNA sequences from this sample encode an identical CDR3 as well. The rearrangement joins TRBV5-6 to TRBJ2-3; D uncertain. Trimming cost V 4 bases and J 0 bases, with 12 bases left between them. The CDR3 has 15 residues. Germline V gives CDR1 SGHDT, CDR2 YYEEEE. The CDR3 reads CASSRSSTSTDTQYF. The CDR3 DNA is TGTGCCAGCAGCAGGAGCTCGACTAGCACAGATACGCAGTATTTT.

The J gene is TRBJ1-4, the V gene TRBV5-5; unclear D gene. Per germline, CDR1 SGHKS and CDR2 YYEKEE (reference sequence). Trimming left V 3 bases short and J 6 bases short, with 18 bases between. The CDR3 is 16 residues long. The CDR3 reads CASSWPIGGIDEKLFF. The CDR3 DNA is TGTGCCAGCAGCTGGCCTATTGGAGGGATAGATGAAAAACTGTTTTTT.

This clone was observed a few times. The V call is TRBV19, the J call TRBJ1-1; D ambiguous. V was pared by 4 bases and J by 0 bases, with 6 bases between. Germline CDR1 LNHDA, CDR2 SQIVND (reference sequence). The CDR3 totals 13 residues. In DNA form, the CDR3 reads TGTGCCAGTAGTACTACAGTGAACACTGAAGCTTTCTTT. Protein: CASSTTVNTEAFF.

This clone occurred once. The chain has TRBV6-1 and TRBJ2-3, with 10 positions matching TRBD1. Germline V gene data show CDR1 as MNHNS and CDR2 as SASEGT. The trim removed 4 bases at V and 4 bases at J, leaving 8 bases unmatched. CDR3 size: 16 residues. The CDR3 DNA is TGTGCCAGCAGTGCTGGGGACAGGGGAAATTCAGATACGCAGTATTTT. Protein product: CASSAGDRGNSDTQYF.

The J gene is TRBJ2-7, the V gene TRBV4-3; 9 nucleotides line up with TRBD2. V trimming: 0 bases; J trimming: 3 bases; junction bases outside the gene matches: 3. Germline V gene data show CDR1 as LGHNA and CDR2 as YSLEER. This CDR3 spans 15 amino acids. CDR3 sequence (DNA): TGCGCCAGCAGCCAAGATCCTAGCGGGGTCTACGAGCAGTACTTC. The encoded protein is CASSQDPSGVYEQYF.

V gene TRBV11-3 combines with J gene TRBJ2-7; 8 bases are a match to TRBD1. V dropped 4 bases and J dropped 5; count of bases not matched to a gene: 1. Germline V lookup: CDR1 SGHNT, CDR2 YENEEA. There are 12 residues in the CDR3. This CDR3 is CASSSDRDEQYF. CDR3 coding DNA: TGTGCCAGCAGCTCGGACAGGGACGAGCAGTACTTC. Using reference TRBV11-3 and TRBJ2-7 for the parts outside the CDR3, the full variable domain is EAGVVQSPRYKIIEKKQPVAFWCNPISGHNTLYWYLQNLGQGPELLIRYENEEAVDDSQLPKDRFSAERLKGVDSTLKIQPAELGDSAVYLCASSSDRDEQYFGPGTRLTVT.

For this clone: Germline is not matched at one junction end, which may reflect a read error. This chain joins TRBV10-1 and TRBJ1-5; TRBD1 matches 9 bases. This CDR3 comprises 17 residues. CDR1 and CDR2 from the germline V gene are WNHNN and SYGVQD (reference sequence). The CDR3 here is CASRELGDRVPDRPQHF. The CDR3 DNA follows: TGCGCCAGCAGGGAGTTGGGGGACAGGGTACCTGATCGGCCCCAGCATTTT.

J is TRBJ1-5 and V is TRBV27, with D hard to call. Germline V CDR1 and CDR2: MNHEY, SMNVEV (reference sequence). V was shortened by 3 bases and J by 3 bases, with 9 bases between the two germline ends. The CDR3 is 14 residues long. The CDR3 region is CASSFGRDNQPQHF. The CDR3 DNA follows: TGTGCCAGCAGTTTTGGACGGGACAATCAGCCCCAGCATTTT.

This clone is a singleton in its sample. The chain links TRBV7-9 to TRBJ2-2; 8 bases are shared with TRBD1. The CDR3 extends over 16 amino acids. CDR1 and CDR2 (germline): SEHNR, FQNEAQ (reference sequence). The V and J ends lost 5 bases and 1 base, in that order; junction bases with no gene match: 6. The CDR3 loop is CASSNHRGKNTGELFF. The CDR3 DNA reads as TGTGCCAGCAGCAACCACAGGGGGAAGAACACCGGGGAGCTGTTTTTT.

The chain recombines TRBV5-1 with TRBJ1-1; no clear D gene. Germline V gives CDR1 SGHRS, CDR2 YFSETQ. The CDR3 sequence is 13 residues long. V was clipped by 0 bases and J by 5 bases, with 8 bases between them. CDR3 nucleotides: TGCGCCAGCAGCTTGGTCGCGGGAACTGAAGCTTTCTTT. This sequence encodes CASSLVAGTEAFF.

The chain combines TRBV7-6 with TRBJ2-7; possibly TRBD2 for D (5 bases). Germline V gene data show CDR1 as SGHVS and CDR2 as FNYEAQ. There are 14 residues in the CDR3. Trimming cost V 2 bases and J 1 base, with 9 bases left between them. CDR3 DNA: TGTGCCAGCAGCTTACAAGAGGGATCCTACGAGCAGTACTTC. This codes for CASSLQEGSYEQYF. Looking up the rest from reference TRBV7-6 and TRBJ2-7 gives the full variable domain: GAGVSQSPRYKVTKRGQDVALRCDPISGHVSLYWYRQALGQGPEFLTYFNYEAQQDKSGLPNDRFSAERPEGSISTLTIQRTEQRDSAMYRCASSLQEGSYEQYFGPGTRLTVT.

The V call is TRBV7-6, the J call TRBJ2-7; D is possibly TRBD1 (5 bases). This CDR3 has 12 residues. From germline, CDR1 is SGHVS and CDR2 FNYEAQ. V was clipped by 5 bases and J by 6 bases, with 11 bases between them. This CDR3 is CASSQGQAEQYF. For the CDR3, the DNA is TGTGCCAGCAGCCAGGGCCAAGCCGAGCAGTACTTC.

V gene TRBV4-3 combines with J gene TRBJ1-2; TRBD1 matches at 8 bases. The CDR3 is 15 residues long. CDR1 and CDR2 from the germline V gene are LGHNA and YSLEER. J was trimmed by 4 bases and V by 1 base; bases with no gene match: 5. The CDR3 bases are TGCGCCAGCAGCCAAGTGACAGGGACAGGCTATGGCTACACCTTC. Translated, it gives CASSQVTGTGYGYTF.

The chain is built from TRBV7-2 and TRBJ2-3; the D is unclear. Germline V gene sequence: CDR1 SGHTA, CDR2 FQGNSA. This CDR3 is 17 amino acids long. Trimming stripped 6 bases from V and 6 bases from J, with 25 bases between. The CDR3: CASRDPSSHRIRDTQYF. The CDR3 DNA sequence: TGTGCCAGCAGGGATCCCTCCTCTCACCGGATCAGGGATACGCAGTATTTT.

CDR3 sequence (DNA): TGTGCCAGCAGCCAAGAAATTGGGCAGAACTATGGCTACACCTTC. This codes for CASSQEIGQNYGYTF. The chain uses TRBV4-2 and TRBJ1-2; D not resolved. V was clipped by 0 bases and J by 2 bases, with 10 bases between them. Germline assignment: CDR1 LGHNA and CDR2 YNFKEQ. The CDR3 has 15 residues.

This chain connects TRBV9 to TRBJ1-5, with 7 bases fitting TRBD1. The CDR3 runs to 16 residues. Losses at the gene ends were 3 bases for V and 6 bases for J; bases not matched to a gene: 12. Looked up from germline, CDR1 is SGDLS and CDR2 is YYNGEE. CDR3 amino acids: CASSAGGGQRSQPQHF. In DNA, the CDR3 is TGTGCCAGCAGCGCGGGAGGGGGACAGCGGAGTCAGCCCCAGCATTTT. Drawing the rest from reference TRBV9 and TRBJ1-5, the complete variable domain is DSGVTQTPKHLITATGQRVTLRCSPRSGDLSVYWYQQSLDQGLQFLIQYYNGEERAKGNILERFSAQQFPDLHSELNLSSLELGDSALYFCASSAGGGQRSQPQHFGDGTRLSIL.

The chain carries TRBV2 and TRBJ1-2; 7 bases align to TRBD1. CDR1 and CDR2 from the germline V gene are SNHLY and FYNNEI. V gave up 6 bases and J gave up 5 bases; unmatched junction bases: 3. CDR3 size: 12 residues. CDR3: CASRGTEYGYTF. The CDR3 DNA reads TGTGCCAGCAGGGGGACAGAATATGGCTACACCTTC. The full variable domain, with the rest looked up from reference TRBV2 and TRBJ1-2, is EPEVTQTPSHQVTQMGQEVILRCVPISNHLYFYWYRQILGQKVEFLVSFYNNEISEKSEIFDDQFSVERPDGSNFTLKIRSTKLEDSAMYFCASRGTEYGYTFGSGTRLTVV.

The J gene is TRBJ2-3, the V gene TRBV6-1; D gene uncertain. V was pared by 5 bases and J by 4 bases, with 10 bases between. Germline-derived CDR1 and CDR2 are MNHNS and SASEGT. CDR3 size: 13 residues. The CDR3, as DNA: TGTGCCAGCAGTCCCTCCCCCGCAGATACGCAGTATTTT. This translates into CASSPSPADTQYF.

The genes are TRBV7-9 and TRBJ2-2, with 10 bases that match TRBD2. Unmatched junction bases numbered 9, after V lost 5 bases and J lost 3 bases. The CDR3 contains 17 residues. Per germline, CDR1 SEHNR and CDR2 FQNEAQ (reference sequence). This CDR3 is CASSLQRGGLDTGELFF. The CDR3 DNA reads TGTGCCAGCAGCCTCCAGCGGGGGGGTTTGGACACCGGGGAGCTGTTTTTT. Supplemented by reference TRBV7-9 and TRBJ2-2, the full variable domain reads DTGVSQNPRHKITKRGQNVTFRCDPISEHNRLYWYRQTLGQGPEFLTYFQNEAQLEKSRLLSDRFSAERPKGSFSTLEIQRTEQGDSAMYLCASSLQRGGLDTGELFFGEGSRLTVL.